The 29 T cell receptor beta chains in this list originate from one sample, sequenced in a study of blood T cell repertoires in COVID-19. Clones were sequenced by immunoSEQ multiplex PCR, and TCRdb holds only the in-frame ones, with some missing. The table shows about 72,000 clones, with around four fifths occurring only once. The sample comprised peripheral blood. These receptors were taken from a woman aged 80 or over with acute or convalescent COVID-19.

The chain links TRBV19 to TRBJ2-1, with D perhaps TRBD1 (6 bases). Germline V gene sequence: CDR1 LNHDA, CDR2 SQIVND (reference sequence). The CDR3 loop spans 13 amino acids. V was pared by 1 base and J by 10 bases, with 11 bases between. In DNA form, the CDR3 reads TGTGCCAGTAGTATAGGGGGTAGGGGGGAGCAGTTCTTC. Its translation is CASSIGGRGEQFF.

J is TRBJ2-4 and V is TRBV7-2; TRBD1 matches 8 bases. Trimming took 4 bases from V and 4 from J; bases not matched to a gene: 3. The CDR3 totals 14 residues. Germline V gene data show CDR1 as SGHTA and CDR2 as FQGNSA. CDR3 protein: CASSSRTGKNIQYF. The CDR3, as DNA: TGTGCCAGCAGCTCCCGGACAGGGAAAAACATTCAGTACTTC.

This chain connects TRBV29-1 to TRBJ2-5, with 10 bases lining up with TRBD1. The CDR3 runs to 13 residues. Trimming took 7 bases from V and 4 from J; bases not matched to a gene: 6. From germline, CDR1 is SQVTM and CDR2 ANQGSEA. The CDR3 is CSARQGAGETQYF. DNA for the CDR3: TGCAGCGCCCGACAGGGGGCTGGAGAGACCCAGTACTTC.

The chain is built from TRBV3-1 (or the pseudogene TRBV3-2) and TRBJ1-1; D unresolved. Trimming left V 4 bases short and J 4 bases short, with 13 bases between. Germline V gene sequence: CDR1 LGHDT, CDR2 YNNKEL (reference sequence). CDR3 length equals 14 residues. CDR3 sequence reads: CASSPHAGGTEAFF. The CDR3 nucleotides read TGTGCCAGCAGCCCCCATGCCGGTGGCACTGAAGCTTTCTTT.

Concerning this clone itself: The conserved final phenylalanine or tryptophan is absent from the CDR3, which likely points to a read error. No DNA is shown, since the ends of the CDR3 on it are uncertain; the CDR3 is the one TCRdb lists. The gene calls are TRBV27 and TRBJ1-6; TRBD1 is the table's D call and was not checked against the DNA. Germline V gene lookup returns CDR1 MNHEY and CDR2 SMNVEV (reference sequence). The CDR3 sequence runs 11 residues, both termini included. This CDR3 is CASPSPTVLVP.

V gene TRBV7-9 combines with J gene TRBJ2-5; 10 bases align to TRBD2. The CDR3 sequence is 14 residues long. With 5 bases clipped from V and 3 bases from J, the junction kept 3 bases outside the gene matches. Germline V gene lookup returns CDR1 SEHNR and CDR2 FQNEAQ (reference sequence). CDR3 loop: CASSLGLAEETQYF. The CDR3 DNA follows: TGTGCCAGCAGCCTCGGACTAGCGGAAGAGACCCAGTACTTC. Full variable domain (outside the CDR3, taken from reference TRBV7-9 and TRBJ2-5): DTGVSQNPRHKITKRGQNVTFRCDPISEHNRLYWYRQTLGQGPEFLTYFQNEAQLEKSRLLSDRFSAERPKGSFSTLEIQRTEQGDSAMYLCASSLGLAEETQYFGPGTRLLVL.

This chain connects TRBV5-6 to TRBJ2-7, with a tentative D call TRBD2 (6 bases). Germline CDR1 SGHDT, CDR2 YYEEEE. The CDR3 is made up of 15 amino acids. The germline V and J ends were trimmed by 3 bases and 4 bases, with 17 bases remaining between them. CDR3 protein: CASSWRGSRRYEQYF. CDR3 coding DNA: TGTGCCAGCAGCTGGAGGGGATCCCGTAGATACGAGCAGTACTTC.

The CDR3 nucleotides read TGCAGCGTTGAAAAGCACTTGACAGTAGCTAACTATGGCTACACCTTC. Protein: CSVEKHLTVANYGYTF. V gene TRBV29-1 combines with J gene TRBJ1-2; tentatively, D is TRBD1 (5 bases). Germline-derived CDR1 and CDR2 are SQVTM and ANQGSEA. Trimming removed 2 bases from V and 0 bases from J, with 16 bases in between. This CDR3 is built from 16 residues.

This chain joins TRBV27 and TRBJ2-1; 13 bases align to TRBD2. With 5 bases clipped from V and 3 bases from J, the junction kept 10 bases outside the gene matches. The CDR3 length is 18 residues. From germline, CDR1 is MNHEY and CDR2 SMNVEV (reference sequence). The chain's CDR3 is CASSKQGTSGIIYNEQFF. DNA of the CDR3: TGTGCCAGCAGTAAACAAGGGACTAGCGGGATTATCTACAATGAGCAGTTCTTC.

The chain joins TRBV27 to TRBJ2-7; 8 nucleotides line up with TRBD1. The germline CDR1 and CDR2 sequences are MNHEY and SMNVEV (reference sequence). Germline trimming cut 7 bases from V and 9 bases from J; bases unmatched to any gene: 8. The CDR3 covers 12 residues. CDR3 residues: CASTAHRGTQYF. The DNA for the CDR3 is TGTGCCAGCACCGCACACAGGGGGACGCAGTACTTC.

This chain joins TRBV5-1 and TRBJ2-3; TRBD2 is a possible D gene (5 bases). CDR1 and CDR2 from the germline V gene are SGHRS and YFSETQ. This CDR3 is built from 16 residues. Trimming removed 4 bases at V and 1 base at J, with 16 bases between. The CDR3 region is CASSGGGRARTDTQYF. The CDR3 nucleotides are TGCGCCAGCAGCGGTGGCGGGCGGGCCCGCACAGATACGCAGTATTTT.

This clone appeared a few times. The chain is built from TRBV9 and TRBJ2-7; 8 nucleotides match TRBD1. Trimming removed 4 bases from V and 3 bases from J; junction bases left unmatched: 9. The CDR3 has 15 amino acids. The germline V gene has CDR1 SGDLS and CDR2 YYNGEE. The CDR3 region has the DNA TGTGCCAGCAGCCCCCTTCCCGGACAGGGCTACGAGCAGTACTTC. This gives the protein CASSPLPGQGYEQYF.

The chain couples TRBV6-5 to TRBJ1-5, with TRBD1 matching over 8 bases. Germline V gene sequence: CDR1 MNHEY, CDR2 SVGAGI. The CDR3 covers 13 residues. The V and J ends lost 5 bases and 7 bases, in that order; junction bases with no gene match: 4. DNA of the CDR3: TGTGCCAGCAGTCAGGGGGCGAACCAGCCCCAGCATTTT. It specifies CASSQGANQPQHF.

The chain is built from TRBV3-1 (or the pseudogene TRBV3-2) and TRBJ2-7; 7 bases map to TRBD2. The CDR3 is 14 amino acids. Trimming removed 5 bases from V and 3 bases from J; junction bases left unmatched: 7. Per the germline V gene, CDR1 is LGHDT and CDR2 is YNNKEL (reference sequence). The CDR3 DNA is TGTGCCAGCAGCTCCTCGCGGGGGAGCTACGAGCAGTACTTC. Translation: CASSSSRGSYEQYF.

This clone occurred a few times. The chain couples TRBV10-3 to TRBJ2-7; no reliable D call. Germline V gene lookup returns CDR1 ENHRY and CDR2 SYGVKD. CDR3 size: 12 residues. Trimming pared 10 bases from V and 1 base from J, leaving 11 bases between. The CDR3 DNA follows: TGTGCCACCACACCTGGTTCCTACGAGCAGTACTTC. Translated, it gives CATTPGSYEQYF.

The chain is built from TRBV14 and TRBJ2-4; TRBD1 agrees at 12 bases. The germline V gene has CDR1 SGHDN and CDR2 FVKESK. The CDR3 consists of 17 residues. V lost 2 bases to trimming and J lost 8 bases; unmatched junction nucleotides: 10. CDR3 loop: CASSQPIPGQGAYIQYF. As DNA, the CDR3 is TGTGCCAGCAGCCAACCAATTCCGGGACAGGGGGCTTACATTCAGTACTTC.

This clone has just a few counts. The chain joins TRBV2 to TRBJ2-2; tentatively, D is TRBD2 (6 bases). CDR3 length: 16 residues. V lost 6 bases, J lost 3 bases, and 17 bases lay in between. From germline, CDR1 is SNHLY and CDR2 FYNNEI. CDR3 nucleotide sequence: TGTGCCAGCAGAAACTCCGGGACTGGGGACACCGGGGAGCTGTTTTTT. Translated: CASRNSGTGDTGELFF. The variable domain in full, completed from reference TRBV2 and TRBJ2-2, reads EPEVTQTPSHQVTQMGQEVILRCVPISNHLYFYWYRQILGQKVEFLVSFYNNEISEKSEIFDDQFSVERPDGSNFTLKIRSTKLEDSAMYFCASRNSGTGDTGELFFGEGSRLTVL.

The chain links TRBV5-1 to TRBJ2-2, with 8 positions matching TRBD1. The CDR3 runs to 14 residues. Germline V gene sequence: CDR1 SGHRS, CDR2 YFSETQ. Trimming took 8 bases from V and 2 from J; bases not matched to a gene: 5. CDR3 sequence (DNA): TGCGCCAGTAGGACAGGGTTAAACACCGGGGAGCTGTTTTTT. This gives the protein CASRTGLNTGELFF.

The CDR3 reads CASSPNAGTGLLHEQYF. In DNA form, the CDR3 reads TGTGCCAGCAGCCCAAACGCAGGGACAGGGTTATTGCACGAGCAGTACTTC. The chain joins TRBV7-8 to TRBJ2-7, with TRBD1 matching 9 bases. CDR3 length: 17 residues. V trimming: 5 bases; J trimming: 5 bases; junction bases outside the gene matches: 16. Germline V gives CDR1 SGHVS, CDR2 FQNEAQ.

In DNA form, the CDR3 reads TGCGCCAGCAGTGAAAGGACACCCGCTAACTATGGCTACACCTTC. It is translated as CASSERTPANYGYTF. The chain combines TRBV10-2 with TRBJ1-2; a possible D gene is TRBD1 (5 bases). V lost 3 bases, J lost 0 bases, and 11 bases lay in between. From germline, CDR1 is WSHSY and CDR2 SAAADI. The CDR3 totals 15 residues.

The chain uses TRBV14 and TRBJ1-6; D is uncertain. With 6 bases removed from V and 6 bases from J, the gap between germline ends came to 9 bases. This CDR3 is built from 13 residues. Germline V lookup: CDR1 SGHDN, CDR2 FVKESK. CDR3 nucleotides: TGTGCCAGCAGTTCACAGCCTAATTCACCCCTCCACTTT. It translates to CASSSQPNSPLHF. Combining the CDR3 with reference TRBV14 and TRBJ1-6 gives the whole variable domain EAGVTQFPSHSVIEKGQTVTLRCDPISGHDNLYWYRRVMGKEIKFLLHFVKESKQDESGMPNNRFLAERTGGTYSTLKVQPAELEDSGVYFCASSSQPNSPLHFGNGTRLTVT.

This clone was seen just once. This rearrangement joins TRBV6-1 to TRBJ1-2; 7 bases are shared with TRBD1. CDR3 length equals 16 residues. The ends lost 1 base at V and 5 bases at J; junction bases unmatched: 10. From germline, CDR1 is MNHNS and CDR2 SASEGT. This chain's CDR3 is CASSEGRTGSFYGYTF. CDR3 sequence (DNA): TGTGCCAGCAGTGAAGGCCGGACAGGATCCTTTTATGGCTACACCTTC.

V usage is TRBV30 and J usage is TRBJ1-4; possibly TRBD1 for D (5 bases). Germline V lookup: CDR1 GTSNPN, CDR2 SVGIG (reference sequence). The CDR3 is made up of 16 amino acids. V lost 3 bases and J lost 0, with 14 bases in between. CDR3 DNA sequence: TGTGCCTGGAGGAAGGGACTCAGGGCAACTAATGAAAAACTGTTTTTT. It encodes CAWRKGLRATNEKLFF.

This clone was picked up many times. The V gene is TRBV3-1 (or the pseudogene TRBV3-2), the J gene TRBJ1-2; D unclear. Germline values: CDR1 LGHDT, CDR2 YNNKEL (reference sequence). There are 13 residues in the CDR3. V was shortened by 0 bases and J by 4 bases, with 6 bases between the two germline ends. In DNA form, the CDR3 reads TGTGCCAGCAGCCAAGACGGGAGCTATGGCTACACCTTC. This codes for CASSQDGSYGYTF.

The chain employs TRBV13 and TRBJ2-6; D gene unclear. The V and J ends lost 2 bases and 2 bases respectively, with 7 bases between them. Germline assignment: CDR1 PRHDT and CDR2 FYEKMQ (reference sequence). The CDR3 has 15 amino acids. CDR3 residues: CASSLPVPGANVLTF. The CDR3 DNA sequence: TGTGCCAGCAGCTTACCGGTCCCTGGGGCCAACGTCCTGACTTTC.

This chain links TRBV2 with TRBJ2-6; TRBD2 aligns across 12 bases. This CDR3 is 17 amino acids long. Germline CDR1 is SNHLY and CDR2 is FYNNEI. V dropped 4 bases and J dropped 2; count of bases not matched to a gene: 3. CDR3 amino acids: CASSGLAGGTGANVLTF. The CDR3 DNA sequence: TGTGCCAGCAGTGGGCTAGCGGGAGGGACTGGGGCCAACGTCCTGACTTTC.

The rearrangement links TRBV5-1 to TRBJ1-4; no firm D call. Looked up from germline, CDR1 is SGHRS and CDR2 is YFSETQ. The CDR3 totals 15 residues. Trimming shortened V by 4 bases and J by 7 bases, and 17 bases separated the two germline ends. The CDR3 DNA follows: TGCGCCAGCAGCCCGGGAAAGGGCTGGGGTGAAAAACTGTTTTTT. The encoded protein is CASSPGKGWGEKLFF.

This rearrangement joins TRBV3-1 (or the pseudogene TRBV3-2) to TRBJ2-1; 7 bases match TRBD2. Per the germline V gene, CDR1 is LGHDT and CDR2 is YNNKEL (reference sequence). After removal of 0 bases from V and 2 bases from J, the junction contained 7 bases not matched to a gene. There are 17 residues in the CDR3. CDR3 loop: CASSQDLPSGTYNEQFF. The CDR3 DNA sequence: TGTGCCAGCAGCCAAGATCTCCCTAGCGGAACCTACAATGAGCAGTTCTTC.

The chain uses TRBV7-9 and TRBJ2-5; 9 bases line up with TRBD2. The CDR3 length is 16 residues. Per the germline V gene, CDR1 is SEHNR and CDR2 is FQNEAQ (reference sequence). The junction had 9 bases not matched to a gene; V was cut back by 6 bases and J by 1 base. CDR3 in amino acids: CASSQTSGLSQETQYF. The CDR3 nucleotides read TGTGCCAGCAGTCAGACTAGCGGCCTCTCCCAAGAGACCCAGTACTTC.